A selection of T cell receptor beta chains follows, all from one sample in a study of shared T cell receptors in the human thymus. Clones were sequenced by immunoSEQ multiplex PCR, and TCRdb holds only the in-frame ones, with some missing. The sample consists of approximately 760,000 clones, approximately 83% of them appearing once. The sample was also linked to a second study, of human thymus T cells.

The sequenced sample consisted of thymocytes. The receptors were sampled from a girl in the first two years of life with a congenital heart defect. CDR3s include the opening cysteine and the closing phenylalanine or tryptophan. A D gene is named only where the DNA matches it firmly. Size is stated for part of the rows, as once, few or many counts, or as a class when the clone is expanded.

size	J	D	V	DNA	CDR3
.	TRBJ2-5	TRBD2	TRBV18	TGTGCCAGCTCACCACCGGCTTCTAGCGGGGGGTCATACCGGTGGGAGACCCAGTACTTC	CASSPPASSGGSYRWETQYF
.	TRBJ1-2	.	TRBV5-6	TGTGCCAGCAGCTTGGTTGGGGCGTTTTGGGGCTACACCTTC	CASSLVGAFWGYTF
once	TRBJ1-5	.	TRBV2	TGTGCCAGCAGTGAAGAAAACCGCGGCCAGCCCCAGCATTTT	CASSEENRGQPQHF
.	TRBJ2-1	TRBD2	TRBV7-8	TGTGCCAGCAGCTTAGCCTTTGCGGGGGGGCCTAACAATGAGCAGTTCTTC	CASSLAFAGGPNNEQFF
.	TRBJ1-2	.	TRBV5-6	TGTGCCAGCAGCTCGGCGGAGTATGGCTACACCTTC	CASSSAEYGYTF
.	TRBJ1-3	TRBD1	TRBV7-2	TGTGCCAGCAGCCATACAGGGGGCAACTCTGGAAACACCATATATTTT	CASSHTGGNSGNTIYF
.	TRBJ2-1	TRBD2	TRBV5-6	TGTGCCAGCAGCGTGCGACTAGCGGGGGGGCCTAGTAATGAGCAGTTCTTC	CASSVRLAGGPSNEQFF
.	TRBJ2-7	TRBD1	TRBV5-1	TGCGCCAGCAGCCCCCTGGGCGGGACAGGGCCCTCCTACGAGCAGTACTTC	CASSPLGGTGPSYEQYF
.	TRBJ1-6	.	TRBV18	TGTGCCAGCTCACGCAGGGTTTTCTATAATTCACCCCTCCACTTT	CASSRRVFYNSPLHF
.	TRBJ1-4	.	TRBV27	TGTGCCAGCAGTTTAGCGGGCGTAAGAGGAGAACGGAATGAAAAACTGTTTTTT	CASSLAGVRGERNEKLFF
.	TRBJ2-7	.	TRBV28	TGTGCCAGCAGACAAAACAGGGAAATAAACGAGCAGTACTTC	CASRQNREINEQYF
.	TRBJ2-7	.	TRBV19	TGTGCCAGTAGCCCTCCAAGGGGACAAGGGGGAATTGGGTACGAGCAGTACTTC	CASSPPRGQGGIGYEQYF
.	TRBJ1-6	.	TRBV4-3	TGCGCCAGCAGCCAACGGTTCTTTGTTAATTCACCCCTCCACTTT	CASSQRFFVNSPLHF
.	TRBJ1-4	TRBD1	TRBV19	TGTGCCAGTGGGGACAGAGCAACTAATGAAAAACTGTTTTTT	CASGDRATNEKLFF
.	TRBJ2-1	.	TRBV27	TGTGCCAGCACCCTAGACAGGCGCTCCTACAATGAGCAGTTCTTC	CASTLDRRSYNEQFF
once	TRBJ1-2	TRBD1	TRBV6-4	TGTGCCAGCAGACCCAGCCGGGACAGGGGCTATGGCTACACCTTC	CASRPSRDRGYGYTF
.	TRBJ2-1	TRBD2	TRBV6-5	TGTGCCAGCAGTTGGGAGGGTCGTTATTATGAGCAGTTCTTC	CASSWEGRYYEQFF
.	TRBJ2-2	.	TRBV21-1	TGTGCCAGTTTACAGGGGCTTCCAGGGGAGCTGTTTTTT	CASLQGLPGELFF
.	TRBJ2-5	.	TRBV27	TGTGCCAGCAGTCCCACTTCGACAGTGGGGAGGGAGACCCAGTACTTC	CASSPTSTVGRETQYF
.	TRBJ1-5	.	TRBV19	TGTGCCAGTAACTTAGGCAGGCATAGCAATCAGCCCCAGCATTTT	CASNLGRHSNQPQHF
.	TRBJ2-7	.	TRBV6-6	TGTGCAGGCGGGGACCCCTACGAGCAGTACTTC	CAGGDPYEQYF
.	TRBJ2-6	TRBD1	TRBV5-4	TGTGCCAGCAGCTTCACTCAGGGGGCTGGGGCCAACGTCCTGACTTTC	CASSFTQGAGANVLTF
once	TRBJ2-3	TRBD2	TRBV5-1	TGCGCCAGCAGCTTGGTTTTAGCGGGTAACCTCACACAACCCACTAGCACAGATACGCAGTATTTT	CASSLVLAGNLTQPTSTDTQYF
.	TRBJ2-7	.	TRBV19	TGTGCCAGTACCCCGTCCGGGACCGAACAAGAGGGGACTTACGAGCAGTACTTC	CASTPSGTEQEGTYEQYF
.	TRBJ2-3	TRBD2	TRBV4-3	TGCGCCAGCAGCCCGGGCCCGTTACGGGGGGGCACAGATACGCAGTATTTT	CASSPGPLRGGTDTQYF
.	TRBJ2-7	.	TRBV7-8	TGTGCCAGCAGCTCGGGACACTACGAGCAGTACTTC	CASSSGHYEQYF
.	TRBJ2-7	TRBD2	TRBV9	TGTGCCAGCAGCGTAGGGGGACTAGACTACGAGCAGTACTTC	CASSVGGLDYEQYF
.	TRBJ2-7	.	TRBV4-3	TGCGCCAGCAGCCGGGACTGGGAACCAAGTCGGGTCCATCTCTACGAGCAGTACTTC	CASSRDWEPSRVHLYEQYF
.	TRBJ1-1	.	TRBV5-4	TGTGCCAGCAGCCGGGTCAGGGGATGGGCTGCCTTTCCTACTGAAGCTTTCTTT	CASSRVRGWAAFPTEAFF
.	TRBJ1-4	TRBD1	TRBV2	TGTGCCAGCTCAACAGGGGATAATGAAAAACTGTTTTTT	CASSTGDNEKLFF
.	TRBJ1-2	.	TRBV7-5	TGTGCCAGAAGCTTAGGAATTGGGACAGGGTTTGGCTACACCTTC	CARSLGIGTGFGYTF
once	TRBJ2-7	.	TRBV5-1	TGCGCCAGCAGCTTGGCCGAGGTTTTCAGGGCCACCTACGAGCAGTACTTC	CASSLAEVFRATYEQYF
.	TRBJ1-1	TRBD1	TRBV6-6	TGTGCCAGCAGTTACGACAGGGGGATTACTGAAGCTTTCTTT	CASSYDRGITEAFF
.	TRBJ2-1	.	TRBV14	TGTGCCAGCAGCCCCCGAGGGATGGGTGAGCAGTTCTTC	CASSPRGMGEQFF
.	TRBJ1-1	.	TRBV4-1	TGCGCCAGCAGGACTTGGGAGACGATGAACACTGAAGCTTTCTTT	CASRTWETMNTEAFF
.	TRBJ2-7	TRBD1	TRBV7-6	TGTGCCAGCAGCTTAGGCCACCCGACAGGGCAATTGTACGAGCAGTACTTC	CASSLGHPTGQLYEQYF
.	TRBJ2-6	.	TRBV21-1	TGTGCCACCGAGGGGACAGGGGGCGCCAGGGCCAACGTCCTGACTTTC	CATEGTGGARANVLTF
.	TRBJ1-2	TRBD1	TRBV9	TGTGCCAGCAGCGCCAGGACAGGGGGAATTGGCTACACCTTC	CASSARTGGIGYTF
once	TRBJ1-4	.	TRBV28	TGTGCCAGCAGTTTTCCCGGGTTCTCCGAAAAACTGTTTTTT	CASSFPGFSEKLFF
once	TRBJ1-1	TRBD1	TRBV27	TGTGCCAGCAGTTTGGGGTCGGGACAGGGGGCCGGAGGGCGCACTGAAGCTTTCTTT	CASSLGSGQGAGGRTEAFF
.	TRBJ2-7	.	TRBV10-2	TGCGCCAGCATCCGGGCAGGGTTTATCGACGAGCAGTACTTC	CASIRAGFIDEQYF
.	TRBJ2-7	.	TRBV5-1	TGCGCCAGCAGCTTGGGACAGGGAGGAACCTACGAGCAGTACTTC	CASSLGQGGTYEQYF
.	TRBJ2-5	.	TRBV9	TGTGCCAGCAGCGTAGCCCTTACCCCGAGAGAGACCCAGTACTTC	CASSVALTPRETQYF
.	TRBJ1-1	.	TRBV5-1	TGCGCCAGCAGCCCGCGGGGTTTCACTGAAGCTTTCTTT	CASSPRGFTEAFF
.	TRBJ2-7	.	TRBV13	TGTGCCAGCAGCTTACGACTCTACGAGCAGTACTTC	CASSLRLYEQYF
.	TRBJ1-6	TRBD1	TRBV7-9	TGTGCCAGCAGACAGGGGGCAAATTCACCCCTCCACTTT	CASRQGANSPLHF
once	TRBJ1-4	.	TRBV11-1	TGTGCCAGCAGCGGACGGCTTTGGGAGAAACTGTTTTTT	CASSGRLWEKLFF
.	TRBJ1-2	.	TRBV4-1	TGCGCCAGCAGCTATATACAGGGTAACTATGGCTACACCTTC	CASSYIQGNYGYTF
.	TRBJ1-1	.	TRBV29-1	TGCAGCGTTGGGGGCCCATTAAACACTGAAGCTTTCTTT	CSVGGPLNTEAFF
.	TRBJ2-2	.	TRBV27	TGTGCCAGCAGTCCCCACCGTGGGGGGGCCGGGGCCGGGGAGCTGTTTTTT	CASSPHRGGAGAGELFF
.	TRBJ1-4	TRBD1	TRBV28	TGTGCCAGCAGTCCACAGGGGGAAACTAATGAAAAACTGTTTTTT	CASSPQGETNEKLFF
.	TRBJ1-4	.	TRBV7-2	TGTGCCAGCAGCTTAGCGTACGGCCAGGGAGGGGAAAAACTGTTTTTT	CASSLAYGQGGEKLFF
.	TRBJ1-4	.	TRBV14	TGTGCCAGCAGCCCGGACAGAGCAACTAATGAAAAACTGTTTTTT	CASSPDRATNEKLFF
few	TRBJ1-2	TRBD1	TRBV5-4	TGTGCCAGCAGCTGCTTTTGTGGCAAGGGGGCTGCTAACTATGGCTACACCTTC	CASSCFCGKGAANYGYTF
.	TRBJ1-5	.	TRBV28	TGTGCCAGCAGGGGGCAGACTTTTAGCAATCAGCCCCAGCATTTT	CASRGQTFSNQPQHF